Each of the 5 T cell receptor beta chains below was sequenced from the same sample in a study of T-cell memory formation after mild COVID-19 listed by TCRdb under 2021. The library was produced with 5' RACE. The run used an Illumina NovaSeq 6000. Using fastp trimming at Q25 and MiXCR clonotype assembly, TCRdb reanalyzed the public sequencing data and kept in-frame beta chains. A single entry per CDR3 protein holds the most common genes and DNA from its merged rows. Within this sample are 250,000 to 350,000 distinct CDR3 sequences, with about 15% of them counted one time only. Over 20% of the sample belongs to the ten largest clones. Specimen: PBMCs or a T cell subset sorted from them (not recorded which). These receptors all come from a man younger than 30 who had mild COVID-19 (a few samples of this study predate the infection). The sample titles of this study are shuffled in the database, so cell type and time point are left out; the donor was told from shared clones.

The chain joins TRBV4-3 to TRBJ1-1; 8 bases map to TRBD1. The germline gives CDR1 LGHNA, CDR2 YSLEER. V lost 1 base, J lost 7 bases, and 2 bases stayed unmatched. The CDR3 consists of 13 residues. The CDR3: CASSQGQGIEAFF. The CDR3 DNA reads TGCGCCAGCAGCCAAGGACAGGGGATTGAAGCTTTCTTT.

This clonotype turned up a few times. The CDR3 reads CATSRDGADWTQYF. CDR3 DNA sequence: TGTGCCACCAGCAGGGACGGGGCGGACTGGACCCAGTACTTC. The gene calls are TRBV15 and TRBJ2-5; D tentatively reads TRBD1 or TRBD2 (5 bases each). Germline V gene sequence: CDR1 LNHNV, CDR2 YYDKDF (reference sequence). This CDR3 spans 14 amino acids. V gave up 3 bases and J gave up 7 bases, with 15 bases separating them.

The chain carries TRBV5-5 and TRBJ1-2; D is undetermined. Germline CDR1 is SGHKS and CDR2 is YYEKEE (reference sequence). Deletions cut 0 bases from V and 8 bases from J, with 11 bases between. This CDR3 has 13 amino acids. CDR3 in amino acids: CASSLDGGVGYTF. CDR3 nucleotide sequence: TGTGCCAGCAGCTTGGACGGTGGAGTGGGCTACACCTTC.

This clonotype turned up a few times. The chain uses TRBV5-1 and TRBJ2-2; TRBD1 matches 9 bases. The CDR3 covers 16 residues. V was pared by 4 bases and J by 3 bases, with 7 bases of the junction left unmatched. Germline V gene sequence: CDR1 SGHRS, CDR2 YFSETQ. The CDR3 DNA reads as TGCGCCAGCAGCGCGGCGGGGACAGGGCACACCGGGGAGCTGTTTTTT. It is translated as CASSAAGTGHTGELFF.

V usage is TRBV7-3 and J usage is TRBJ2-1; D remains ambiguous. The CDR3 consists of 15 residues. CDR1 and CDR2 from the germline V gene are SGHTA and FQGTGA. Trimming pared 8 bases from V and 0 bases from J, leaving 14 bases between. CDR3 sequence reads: CASLPDPSSYNEQFF. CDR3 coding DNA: TGTGCCAGCCTACCCGACCCAAGCTCCTACAATGAGCAGTTCTTC.